The TCR beta chain under discussion was sequenced for a study of cytomegalovirus exposure and HLA in healthy donors. Profiling relied on immunoSEQ multiplex PCR, and the TCRdb table lists in-frame clones only, not all of them. This table holds over 100,000 clones, 88% found once. The CDR3 has 14 amino acids. V shed 5 bases and J shed 2 bases, with 11 bases lying between them. Germline CDR1 LNHDA, CDR2 SQIVND (reference sequence). The specimen sequenced was PBMCs. The receptor was derived from a woman aged 18-29 years in good health and CMV-seropositive. The chain recombines TRBV19 with TRBJ2-3; possibly TRBD2 for D (6 bases). For the CDR3, the DNA is TGTGCCAGTAGTTGGGCGGGGAACACAGATACGCAGTATTTT. The encoded protein is CASSWAGNTDTQYF.